This T cell receptor beta chain originates from a study of T cell changes during pregnancy in multiple sclerosis. Germline loops: CDR1 SGDLS, CDR2 YYNGEE. Trimming took 3 bases from V and 5 from J; bases not matched to a gene: 6. This CDR3 comprises 14 residues. Profiled with immunoSEQ multiplex PCR; TCRdb holds only in-frame clones, not every one. The sample holds fewer than 85,000 clones, roughly 92% seen once. The sequence came from a female donor with multiple sclerosis, enrolled in a pregnancy study. This chain connects TRBV9 to TRBJ1-1; 8 positions agree with TRBD1. The sample in question was peripheral blood, obtained before pregnancy. The CDR3 region has the DNA TGTGCCAGCAGCGCCCAGGGGGCGGGTACTGAAGCTTTCTTT. The encoded protein is CASSAQGAGTEAFF.